This T cell receptor beta chain came from a study of CD8+CD57+ T cells in acquired aplastic anemia. Study-wide results and caveats: CD8+ Simpson's diversity in patients was not significantly different from that in controls.

Remarks on this clonotype: No antigen is known for it.

Trimming removed 1 base from V and 4 bases from J, with 17 bases in between. This CDR3 is 17 amino acids long. Germline values: CDR1 SEHNR, CDR2 FQNEAQ (reference sequence). TCR beta VDJ and CDR3 were profiled, and genomic DNA was the template. TCRdb passed the reads through MiXCR, listing each CDR3 protein once. In the table there are about 210,000 distinct CDR3 sequences, 34% of which are singletons. The sequence derives from a human donor in good health, serving as a control. The rearrangement uses TRBV7-9 and TRBJ2-1, with TRBD1 as a possible D gene (6 bases). Specimen: sorted CD4+, CD8+, or CD8+CD57+ T cells (not recorded which) from PBMCs. This CDR3 reads CASSLGGTNTQYNEQFF. CDR3 nucleotide sequence: TGTGCCAGCAGCTTAGGGGGGACAAACACCCAATACAATGAGCAGTTCTTC.